Sequencing of this T cell receptor (beta chain) was carried out in a study of blood T cell repertoires in COVID-19. Profiling relied on immunoSEQ multiplex PCR, and the TCRdb table lists in-frame clones only, not all of them. The table shows 450,000 or so clones, with 70% to 90% occurring only once. In its sample, this clone was seen a few times. CDR3 length: 11 residues. Trimming shortened V by 4 bases and J by 13 bases, and 12 bases separated the two germline ends. What was sequenced was peripheral blood. This TCR derives from a man between 18 and 35 years old with COVID-19, enrolled during active disease. The chain recombines TRBV5-3 with TRBJ1-3; D call uncertain. TRBV5-3 is known as an ORF, though its function is uncertain. Written as DNA, the CDR3 is TGTGCCAGAAGCGAGCCGACGGGGATATATTTT. Its translation is CARSEPTGIYF.